These T cell receptor beta chains were read from a single sample in a study of T-cell reconstitution after alpha-beta-depleted transplantation in children. MiXCR was run by TCRdb on the PCR reads, yielding one entry per CDR3 protein. The sample contains about 980,000 distinct CDR3 sequences, roughly 29% of which appear only once. Specimen: PBMCs, mostly from graft donor cells, collected 360 days after TCRalphabeta/CD19-depleted stem cell transplant. Source of these receptors: a boy younger than two who had a stem cell transplant for SCID, so the T cells may come from the graft donor. Both conserved end residues are part of each CDR3. A D gene is named only where the DNA matches it firmly. Clone size, where shown, is once, few, many, or a class for clones that have expanded.

CDR3nt,CDR3aa,j_gene,abundance,d_gene,v_gene
TGCAGTGCGACGGATCCCAGGGCGGGGGCATATGGCTACACCTTC,CSATDPRAGAYGYTF,TRBJ1-2,NA,NA,TRBV20-1
TGTGCCAGCTCACCAGTAGCGGGGGTTAAAAACATTCAGTACTTC,CASSPVAGVKNIQYF,TRBJ2-4,few,TRBD2,TRBV18
TGCGCCAGCAGCCAAGATCCAACTAGCTCTAGCTCCTACAATGAGCAGTTCTTC,CASSQDPTSSSSYNEQFF,TRBJ2-1,NA,NA,TRBV4-3
TGCAGTGCTATAATAACAGGGGCGCCCACAGATACGCAGTATTTT,CSAIITGAPTDTQYF,TRBJ2-3,NA,TRBD1,TRBV20-1
TGCGCCAGCAGCTTGGAAGGACAGGCTGGAAACACCATATATTTT,CASSLEGQAGNTIYF,TRBJ1-3,NA,TRBD1,TRBV5-1
TGCAGTGCTAGAGATTCAAGGAGGGGACAGGCCAACTCACCCCTCCACTTT,CSARDSRRGQANSPLHF,TRBJ1-6,NA,TRBD1,TRBV20-1
TGCGCCAGCAGCAGGGGGACTAGCAATGAGCAGTTCTTC,CASSRGTSNEQFF,TRBJ2-1,NA,TRBD2,TRBV4-1
TGTGCCAGCAGCCTATATGCAACCGGGACAGAAACTTTCTTT,CASSLYATGTETFF,TRBJ1-1,NA,TRBD1,TRBV6-1
TGCGCCAGCAGTCAGAGGTCCCTCAACACCCAAGAGACCCAGTACTTC,CASSQRSLNTQETQYF,TRBJ2-5,NA,NA,TRBV4-1
TGTGCCATCAGTGAGTCAGTCGAGGAACAGCCCCTATCCTACGAGCAGTACTTC,CAISESVEEQPLSYEQYF,TRBJ2-7,many,NA,TRBV10-3
TGTGCCAGCAGCTTGGAGGGTACCTACAATGAGCAGTTCTTC,CASSLEGTYNEQFF,TRBJ2-1,NA,NA,TRBV5-5
TGTGCCAGCAGCAGGCAATACAGGGACAGGGCAAGCGGGACCACCTACGAGCAGTACTTC,CASSRQYRDRASGTTYEQYF,TRBJ2-7,NA,TRBD1,TRBV7-6
TGTGCCAGCAGCCTTAGCGGACTAGCGGGCAACTCCTACGAGCAGTACTTC,CASSLSGLAGNSYEQYF,TRBJ2-7,few,TRBD2,TRBV4-2
TGCAGTGCTATCCAGAGGGTAACCTACGAGCAGTACTTC,CSAIQRVTYEQYF,TRBJ2-7,NA,NA,TRBV20-1
TGCGCCAGCAGCTTGCGGCTGGCTTTCCCAGATACGCAGTATTTT,CASSLRLAFPDTQYF,TRBJ2-3,NA,NA,TRBV5-1
TGTGCCAGCAGAGGACTAGCGGGGGGATACAATGAGCAGTTCTTC,CASRGLAGGYNEQFF,TRBJ2-1,many,TRBD2,TRBV12-3/TRBV12-4
TGTGCCAGCAGTTCACGGGGGTACCGGGATACGCAGTATTTT,CASSSRGYRDTQYF,TRBJ2-3,few,NA,TRBV12-3/TRBV12-4
TGTGCCAGCAGTTTAGCCGGAGACAATGAGCAGTTCTTC,CASSLAGDNEQFF,TRBJ2-1,many,NA,TRBV5-1
TGCAGTGCTAGTTTCGGGGGGACCTACAATGAGCAGTTCTTC,CSASFGGTYNEQFF,TRBJ2-1,NA,TRBD2,TRBV20-1
TGCGCCAGCAGCTTGGCCCCACGGGATTACGAGCAGTACTTC,CASSLAPRDYEQYF,TRBJ2-7,NA,NA,TRBV5-1
TGTGCCAGCAGTCCCACGTCGGGGGAGTTCGGTGAGACCCAGTACTTC,CASSPTSGEFGETQYF,TRBJ2-5,many,NA,TRBV27
TGTGCCACCAGCAGGCCCGGAGTACAGGGGAACAATCAGCCCCAGCATTTT,CATSRPGVQGNNQPQHF,TRBJ1-5,few,TRBD1,TRBV15
TGTGCCACCAGGGGGACAGGGGTTTATGGGGCCAACGTCCTGACTTTC,CATRGTGVYGANVLTF,TRBJ2-6,few,TRBD1,TRBV15
TGTGCCAGCAGTGGCGCCTCCAGGGAGACTGAAGCTTTCTTT,CASSGASRETEAFF,TRBJ1-1,NA,NA,TRBV25-1
TGTGCCAGCAGCCCCAGAGGATCTCTCTACGAGCAGTACTTC,CASSPRGSLYEQYF,TRBJ2-7,few,NA,TRBV12-3/TRBV12-4
TGCGCCAGCGGAGACGGGACGGTGAACACTGAAGCTTTCTTT,CASGDGTVNTEAFF,TRBJ1-1,NA,NA,TRBV5-1
TGTGCCGAGGGCAAAGGGGCCGCGAACACCGGGGAGCTGTTTTTT,CAEGKGAANTGELFF,TRBJ2-2,NA,NA,TRBV7-2